This entry concerns a single T cell receptor (beta chain). This entry is derived from a study of blood T cell repertoires in COVID-19. Study-level information: Donors in the United States, Italy and Spain gave samples during acute or convalescent COVID-19. From T cells, B-cell-depleted T cells, or PBMCs came the material, which was cDNA or gDNA.

V was cut by 5 bases and J by 0 bases, with 13 bases left in between. The germline V gene encodes CDR1 LNHDA and CDR2 SQIVND (reference sequence). The CDR3 has 16 amino acids. Methods used by the authors: Amplified reference gene primers provided the basis for estimating nucleated cell counts. The data were produced by immunoSEQ multiplex PCR, yet TCRdb's version contains in-frame clones alone and is incomplete. That table furnishes V, J and clone size, whereas the DNA furnished D and trimming. Of roughly 43,000 clones in the sample, roughly 63% were seen once. V is TRBV19 and J is TRBJ2-2; maybe TRBD1 (5 bases). Sequencing used peripheral blood. The TCR was taken from a man older than 75 with acute or convalescent COVID-19. The CDR3 DNA is TGTGCCAGTAGTCCCCGCGACAGTACGAACACCGGGGAGCTGTTTTTT. Protein: CASSPRDSTNTGELFF. Full variable domain (rest looked up from reference TRBV19 and TRBJ2-2): DGGITQSPKYLFRKEGQNVTLSCEQNLNHDAMYWYRQDPGQGLRLIYYSQIVNDFQKGDIAEGYSVSREKKESFPLTVTSAQKNPTAFYLCASSPRDSTNTGELFFGEGSRLTVL.